Reported below is one TCR beta chain. The CDR3 loop spans 10 amino acids. Germline values: CDR1 SQVTM, CDR2 ANQGSEA. The V end lost 7 bases, the J end lost 11 bases, and 14 bases lay between the germline ends. These data come from a study of blood T cells in healthy people across ages. A second 7 to 11 cycle PCR used barcoded and J-beta primers. Each cDNA molecule carried a tag from a template-switch adaptor that contained 12 random nucleotides. Each CDR3 protein gets one entry after TCRdb re-called the 5' RACE reads with MiXCR. Among about 1,600,000 distinct CDR3 sequences listed, approximately 38% were seen once.

Sequencing input: blood. The receptor comes from a woman under 30 in good health. The rearrangement joins TRBV29-1 to TRBJ2-5; D is uncertain. The CDR3 DNA follows: TGCAGCGGTTCCTTGAATGAGCAGTACTTC. Amino acid sequence: CSGSLNEQYF.